Described below is a single T cell receptor beta chain sequence and its context. The sample belongs to a study of blood T cell repertoires in COVID-19. Study information: The United States, Italy and Spain were the sources of the acute and convalescent COVID-19 samples.

Authors' processing steps: Amplifying reference gene primers gave estimates of nucleated cell counts. The protocol was immunoSEQ multiplex PCR, while the TCRdb copy is restricted to in-frame clones and leaves out a portion. That table gives V, J and clone size, and the DNA gave D and trimming. The sample includes 130,000 or so clones, roughly 75% seen only once; the top ten take 15% to 20%. The V and J ends lost 3 bases and 6 bases, in that order; junction bases with no gene match: 21. The CDR3 runs 19 residues. Germline V gene data show CDR1 as SGDLS and CDR2 as YYNGEE. The chain uses TRBV9 and TRBJ2-3; 8 positions agree with TRBD1. The origin of this receptor is a man in his sixties with active or convalescent COVID-19. Sequenced: peripheral blood. CDR3 DNA: TGTGCCAGCAGCGCCGACCCCACCGGACAGGGTTGGGCCCGGGATACGCAGTATTTT. It specifies CASSADPTGQGWARDTQYF.